These 32 T cell receptor beta chains were sequenced from one sample in a study of T cell responses to AZD1222 COVID-19 vaccine (dated by TCRdb to the early 2020s). Library preparation used the immunoSEQ multiplex PCR assay. TCRdb provides this immuneACCESS table in a form limited to in-frame rearrangements. Some clones are lacking; in checked studies, under half of them reflect an unresolved V gene, and why the rest are absent is not known. The sample has fewer than 120,000 clones on record, around 90% of them singletons. The biggest ten clones account for about 3.3% of the sample. According to the study, the label for this sample's time point signals: baseline before first vaccination. Sequencing used peripheral blood, obtained on day 0 of AZD1222 vaccination. Receptor source: an adult in good health.

The chain combines TRBV4-2 with TRBJ2-7; D might be TRBD1 or TRBD2, each matching 5 bases. V lost 4 bases and J lost 0, with 13 bases in between. Looked up from germline, CDR1 is LGHNA and CDR2 is YNFKEQ. The CDR3 runs 15 residues. The chain's CDR3 is CASSPGGDISYEQYF. DNA for the CDR3: TGTGCCAGCAGCCCTGGGGGTGATATCTCCTACGAGCAGTACTTC.

Only a few counts were recorded for this clone. The rearrangement links TRBV6-1 to TRBJ1-2; a weak D match, TRBD1 (5 bases). The V gene's germline CDR1 is MNHNS and CDR2 SASEGT. V was clipped by 3 bases and J by 8 bases, with 13 bases between them. The CDR3 sequence is 13 residues long. The CDR3 bases are TGTGCCAGCAGTGAGGGGGAAGTAGAAGGCTACACCTTC. This codes for CASSEGEVEGYTF.

This chain connects TRBV9 to TRBJ2-7; the match to TRBD1 covers 10 bases. The CDR3 consists of 15 residues. Losses at the gene ends were 2 bases for V and 3 bases for J; bases not matched to a gene: 5. The germline CDR1 and CDR2 sequences are SGDLS and YYNGEE. The CDR3 reads CASSVGTGVLYEQYF. In DNA, the CDR3 is TGTGCCAGCAGCGTCGGGACAGGGGTACTCTACGAGCAGTACTTC.

V is TRBV28 and J is TRBJ2-4; tentative D call: TRBD1 (6 bases). V was pared by 3 bases and J by 0 bases, with 15 bases between. The CDR3 spans 17 residues. CDR1 and CDR2 from the germline V gene are MDHEN and SYDVKM. CDR3 DNA: TGTGCCAGCAGTTTGTACCCAGGGGCCCCAGCCAAAAACATTCAGTACTTC. Its protein product is CASSLYPGAPAKNIQYF.

V gene TRBV5-1 combines with J gene TRBJ2-5; TRBD2 matches at 12 bases. Unmatched junction bases numbered 5, after V lost 3 bases and J lost 2 bases. The CDR3 covers 16 residues. Germline V gives CDR1 SGHRS, CDR2 YFSETQ. CDR3 bases: TGCGCCAGCAGCTACCGACTAGCGGGGGCTCAAGAGACCCAGTACTTC. This codes for CASSYRLAGAQETQYF.

The CDR3 DNA reads as TGTGCCAGCAGCCCGGGGGGACAGGGGGCCGAGCAGTACTTC. This sequence encodes CASSPGGQGAEQYF. The chain employs TRBV7-3 and TRBJ2-7; TRBD1 matches 12 bases. Germline V gene data show CDR1 as SGHTA and CDR2 as FQGTGA. V trimming: 5 bases; J trimming: 6 bases; junction bases outside the gene matches: 5. The CDR3 loop spans 14 amino acids.

V is TRBV4-3 and J is TRBJ1-3; D is ambiguous. The length of the CDR3 is 14 residues. Trimming stripped 0 bases from V and 8 bases from J, with 11 bases between. CDR1 LGHNA and CDR2 YSLEER come from the germline V gene. CDR3 in DNA: TGCGCCAGCAGCCAAGAAGTAAGGAGCTACACCATATATTTT. It is translated as CASSQEVRSYTIYF.

V and J are TRBV5-4 and TRBJ2-2, with TRBD2 matching 14 bases. With V trimmed by 7 bases and J by 1 base, 3 bases remained unmatched. The CDR3 runs to 16 residues. The germline gives CDR1 SGHNT, CDR2 YYREEE (reference sequence). CDR3 DNA sequence: TGTGCCAGCCTGGGGACTAGCGGGGGGAACACCGGGGAGCTGTTTTTT. It translates to CASLGTSGGNTGELFF. Drawing the rest from reference TRBV5-4 and TRBJ2-2, the complete variable domain is ETGVTQSPTHLIKTRGQQVTLRCSSQSGHNTVSWYQQALGQGPQFIFQYYREEENGRGNFPPRFSGLQFPNYSSELNVNALELDDSALYLCASLGTSGGNTGELFFGEGSRLTVL.

J is TRBJ2-1 and V is TRBV7-3; weak D call: TRBD2 (6 bases). Trimming cost V 4 bases and J 2 bases, with 15 bases left between them. This CDR3 comprises 16 residues. Germline-derived CDR1 and CDR2 are SGHTA and FQGTGA. CDR3 in DNA: TGTGCCAGCAGCTCCTCCGGGACTGGAGCCTACAATGAGCAGTTCTTC. Translating gives CASSSSGTGAYNEQFF.

This chain joins TRBV9 and TRBJ1-5; 9 bases are shared with TRBD1. Looked up from germline, CDR1 is SGDLS and CDR2 is YYNGEE. The CDR3 contains 15 residues. The ends lost 4 bases at V and 5 bases at J; junction bases unmatched: 7. CDR3 DNA: TGTGCCAGCAGCACAGGACAGGGGTCAGATCAGCCCCAGCATTTT. Amino acid sequence: CASSTGQGSDQPQHF. Full variable domain (remainder filled in from reference TRBV9 and TRBJ1-5): DSGVTQTPKHLITATGQRVTLRCSPRSGDLSVYWYQQSLDQGLQFLIQYYNGEERAKGNILERFSAQQFPDLHSELNLSSLELGDSALYFCASSTGQGSDQPQHFGDGTRLSIL.

V gene TRBV30 combines with J gene TRBJ1-2; D unresolved. CDR1 GTSNPN and CDR2 SVGIG come from the germline V gene (reference sequence). The CDR3 loop spans 12 amino acids. The V end lost 0 bases, the J end lost 7 bases, and 9 bases lay between the germline ends. CDR3 coding DNA: TGTGCCTGGAGTGTACAGAGAGGTGGCTACACCTTC. Translation gives CAWSVQRGGYTF.

About this clone: One junction end disagrees with the germline gene, perhaps due to a read error. The chain combines TRBV10-3 with TRBJ1-1, with no clear D. This CDR3 has 15 residues. The germline gives CDR1 ENHRY, CDR2 SYGVKD. The CDR3 loop is CAISKSGGDYTEAFF. The CDR3 bases are TGTGCCATCAGTAAGTCGGGCGGGGATTACACTGAAGCTTTCTTT.

The rearrangement uses TRBV30 and TRBJ1-2; TRBD1 might be the D (5 bases). V lost 1 base and J 4 bases, leaving 10 bases between the germline ends. The germline CDR1 and CDR2 sequences are GTSNPN and SVGIG (reference sequence). CDR3 length: 13 amino acids. For the CDR3, the DNA is TGTGCCTGGAGTGCCCAGGGCGGCTATGGCTACACCTTC. Translating it yields CAWSAQGGYGYTF.

The rearrangement uses TRBV18 and TRBJ2-1; maybe TRBD2 (6 bases). This CDR3 is 13 amino acids long. Looked up from germline, CDR1 is KGHSH and CDR2 is LQKENI. Trimming took 6 bases from V and 3 from J, leaving 9 bases between them. CDR3 loop: CASSLRGYNEQFF. In DNA form, the CDR3 reads TGTGCCAGCTCCTTGCGGGGCTACAATGAGCAGTTCTTC.

The chain recombines TRBV28 with TRBJ2-3; D remains unclear. V lost 3 bases and J lost 1, with 8 bases in between. This CDR3 comprises 14 residues. The germline gives CDR1 MDHEN, CDR2 SYDVKM. CDR3 sequence reads: CASSFPHGTDTQYF. CDR3 coding DNA: TGTGCCAGCAGTTTTCCCCATGGCACAGATACGCAGTATTTT. Full variable domain (rest looked up from reference TRBV28 and TRBJ2-3): DVKVTQSSRYLVKRTGEKVFLECVQDMDHENMFWYRQDPGLGLRLIYFSYDVKMKEKGDIPEGYSVSREKKERFSLILESASTNQTSMYLCASSFPHGTDTQYFGPGTRLTVL.

The chain recombines TRBV7-2 with TRBJ1-4; D is uncertain. In germline, CDR1 is SGHTA, CDR2 FQGNSA. V gave up 6 bases and J gave up 7 bases, with 12 bases separating them. The CDR3 is made up of 13 amino acids. CDR3 residues: CASRLRAGEKLFF. The CDR3 DNA reads as TGTGCCAGCAGGTTACGGGCCGGTGAAAAACTGTTTTTT.

This sequence joins TRBV15 and TRBJ2-3; TRBD1 agrees at 7 bases. V dropped 1 base and J dropped 3; count of bases not matched to a gene: 4. Germline V gene lookup returns CDR1 LNHNV and CDR2 YYDKDF (reference sequence). The CDR3 extends over 15 amino acids. The CDR3 reads CATSRARGPTDTQYF. The CDR3, as DNA: TGTGCCACCAGCAGAGCTAGGGGGCCGACAGATACGCAGTATTTT.

The chain recombines TRBV5-1 with TRBJ2-1, with 8 positions matching TRBD1. Trimming took 0 bases from V and 8 from J; bases not matched to a gene: 13. Germline CDR1 and CDR2: SGHRS and YFSETQ. This CDR3 is built from 17 residues. CDR3 sequence: CASSLASGGARSDEQFF. In DNA, the CDR3 is TGCGCCAGCAGCTTGGCGTCAGGGGGCGCGAGGTCGGATGAGCAGTTCTTC. The variable domain in full, with the rest retrieved from reference TRBV5-1 and TRBJ2-1, is KAGVTQTPRYLIKTRGQQVTLSCSPISGHRSVSWYQQTPGQGLQFLFEYFSETQRNKGNFPGRFSGRQFSNSRSEMNVSTLELGDSALYLCASSLASGGARSDEQFFGPGTRLTVL.

The rearrangement uses TRBV30 and TRBJ1-5; D is possibly TRBD1 (6 bases). Germline V gene sequence: CDR1 GTSNPN, CDR2 SVGIG (reference sequence). The CDR3 has 14 amino acids. Trimming shortened V by 3 bases and J by 3 bases, and 12 bases separated the two germline ends. The CDR3 loop is CAWRAGGPNQPQHF. CDR3 nucleotide sequence: TGTGCCTGGAGGGCTGGGGGCCCCAATCAGCCCCAGCATTTT. The full variable domain, its missing parts supplied by reference TRBV30 and TRBJ1-5, is SQTIHQWPATLVQPVGSPLSLECTVEGTSNPNLYWYRQAAGRGLQLLFYSVGIGQISSEVPQNLSASRPQDRQFILSSKKLLLSDSGFYLCAWRAGGPNQPQHFGDGTRLSIL.

This sequence joins TRBV10-1 and TRBJ2-5, with D unclear. This CDR3 has 14 amino acids. Deletions cut 2 bases from V and 4 bases from J, with 11 bases between. Germline CDR1 and CDR2: WNHNN and SYGVQD (reference sequence). CDR3 sequence reads: CASSESLAGETQYF. CDR3 DNA: TGCGCCAGCAGTGAGAGCCTCGCTGGAGAGACCCAGTACTTC.

DNA for the CDR3: TGCGCCAGCAGCCGCGGCGGAAACAGGGACAATGAGCAGTTCTTC. Translation gives CASSRGGNRDNEQFF. V is TRBV10-1 and J is TRBJ2-1, with D possibly being TRBD1 (6 bases). From germline, CDR1 is WNHNN and CDR2 SYGVQD (reference sequence). Trimming pared 6 bases from V and 5 bases from J, leaving 17 bases between. The CDR3 has 15 residues.

The chain combines TRBV7-6 with TRBJ1-1; no clear D. CDR1 is SGHVS and CDR2 is FNYEAQ in the germline V gene. This CDR3 has 13 amino acids. Trimming took 4 bases from V and 4 from J, leaving 10 bases between them. The CDR3 sequence: CASSSTDGTEAFF. For the CDR3, the DNA is TGTGCCAGCAGCTCAACGGACGGCACTGAAGCTTTCTTT.

This clone was picked up one time. This chain links TRBV9 with TRBJ1-5; tentative D call: TRBD1 (5 bases). V was cut by 0 bases and J by 5 bases, with 12 bases left in between. The CDR3 spans 15 residues. CDR1 and CDR2 (germline): SGDLS, YYNGEE. The CDR3 nucleotides are TGTGCCAGCAGCGTAGAGGGGACGCCGCATCAGCCCCAGCATTTT. It codes for CASSVEGTPHQPQHF.

The CDR3 DNA sequence: TGTGCCAGCAGCTTAGTGACTAGCGGCACAGATACGCAGTATTTT. Its protein is CASSLVTSGTDTQYF. The V gene is TRBV11-3, the J gene TRBJ2-3; 8 positions match TRBD2. V lost 1 base and J lost 1; bases outside the gene matches: 1. The V gene's germline CDR1 is SGHNT and CDR2 YENEEA. The CDR3 covers 15 residues. Combining the CDR3 with reference TRBV11-3 and TRBJ2-3 gives the whole variable domain EAGVVQSPRYKIIEKKQPVAFWCNPISGHNTLYWYLQNLGQGPELLIRYENEEAVDDSQLPKDRFSAERLKGVDSTLKIQPAELGDSAVYLCASSLVTSGTDTQYFGPGTRLTVL.

This rearrangement joins TRBV10-1 to TRBJ2-1; TRBD2 matches at 12 bases. Trimming cost V 6 bases and J 9 bases; bases outside gene matches: 6. Per the germline V gene, CDR1 is WNHNN and CDR2 is SYGVQD (reference sequence). The CDR3 length is 14 residues. In DNA form, the CDR3 reads TGCGCCAGCAGCCTGACTAGCGGGAGAGGTGAGCAGTTCTTC. Its translation is CASSLTSGRGEQFF.

The CDR3 DNA is TGCGCCAGCAGCCAATCGGCCGGCCTTCCCACAGATACGCAGTATTTT. This encodes CASSQSAGLPTDTQYF. The chain combines TRBV5-1 with TRBJ2-3; D unclear. Germline assignment: CDR1 SGHRS and CDR2 YFSETQ. This CDR3 is built from 16 residues. V was shortened by 4 bases and J by 2 bases, with 17 bases between the two germline ends.

For the CDR3, the DNA is TGTGCCAGCAGCGTAGTGGGGACAGGGGATGAAAAACTGTTTTTT. It translates to CASSVVGTGDEKLFF. The chain combines TRBV9 with TRBJ1-4; 10 bases match TRBD1. CDR1 is SGDLS, CDR2 YYNGEE, per germline. V shed 0 bases and J 6 bases; nucleotides not matched to a gene: 2. The CDR3 length is 15 residues.

The chain combines TRBV30 with TRBJ1-1; 8 nucleotides align to TRBD1. Trimming at V came to 2 bases and at J to 1 base, leaving 6 bases not matched to a gene. Germline V CDR1 and CDR2: GTSNPN, SVGIG (reference sequence). There are 15 residues in the CDR3. The CDR3 DNA follows: TGTGCCTGGAGTAGCACCGGGACAGGGAACACTGAAGCTTTCTTT. It translates to CAWSSTGTGNTEAFF. Using reference TRBV30 and TRBJ1-1 for the parts outside the CDR3, the full variable domain is SQTIHQWPATLVQPVGSPLSLECTVEGTSNPNLYWYRQAAGRGLQLLFYSVGIGQISSEVPQNLSASRPQDRQFILSSKKLLLSDSGFYLCAWSSTGTGNTEAFFGQGTRLTVV.

This rearrangement joins TRBV5-1 to TRBJ1-6; a possible D gene is TRBD1 (6 bases). V lost 2 bases to trimming and J lost 5 bases, with 8 bases between them. This CDR3 is 14 amino acids long. CDR1 is SGHRS, CDR2 YFSETQ, per germline. CDR3 region: CASSLQGNNSPLHF. The CDR3 DNA sequence: TGCGCCAGCAGCTTACAGGGCAATAATTCACCCCTCCACTTT.

The chain is built from TRBV2 and TRBJ1-2; D ambiguous. V shed 3 bases and J shed 4 bases, with 3 bases lying between them. There are 11 residues in the CDR3. Germline values: CDR1 SNHLY, CDR2 FYNNEI. The CDR3 coding sequence is TGTGCCAGCAGTGAGGGCTATGGCTACACCTTC. It translates to CASSEGYGYTF. The full variable domain, completed using reference TRBV2 and TRBJ1-2, is EPEVTQTPSHQVTQMGQEVILRCVPISNHLYFYWYRQILGQKVEFLVSFYNNEISEKSEIFDDQFSVERPDGSNFTLKIRSTKLEDSAMYFCASSEGYGYTFGSGTRLTVV.

The chain has TRBV6-5 and TRBJ1-2, with D unresolved. The CDR3 extends over 15 amino acids. Germline V lookup: CDR1 MNHEY, CDR2 SVGAGI. The germline V and J ends were trimmed by 0 bases and 4 bases, with 12 bases remaining between them. CDR3 DNA sequence: TGTGCCAGCAGTTACTCAGGTCTAGTCTTCTATGGCTACACCTTC. Amino acid sequence: CASSYSGLVFYGYTF.

The rearrangement joins TRBV28 to TRBJ1-2; the D is unclear. The CDR3 covers 12 residues. The ends were cut back, 5 bases at V and 0 bases at J, with 4 bases in the middle. From germline, CDR1 is MDHEN and CDR2 SYDVKM. DNA for the CDR3: TGTGCCAGCAGTGCCGCTAACTATGGCTACACCTTC. Amino acid sequence: CASSAANYGYTF.